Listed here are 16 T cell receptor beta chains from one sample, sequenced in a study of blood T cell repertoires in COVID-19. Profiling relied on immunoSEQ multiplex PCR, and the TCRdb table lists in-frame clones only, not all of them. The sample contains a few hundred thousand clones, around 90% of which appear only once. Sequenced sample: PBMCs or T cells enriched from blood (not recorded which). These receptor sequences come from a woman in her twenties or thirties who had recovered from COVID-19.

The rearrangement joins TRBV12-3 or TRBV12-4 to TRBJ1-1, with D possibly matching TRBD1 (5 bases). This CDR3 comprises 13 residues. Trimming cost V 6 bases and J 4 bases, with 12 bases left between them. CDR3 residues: CASRWRGFTEAFF. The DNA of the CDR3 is TGTGCCAGCAGGTGGAGGGGTTTCACTGAAGCTTTCTTT.

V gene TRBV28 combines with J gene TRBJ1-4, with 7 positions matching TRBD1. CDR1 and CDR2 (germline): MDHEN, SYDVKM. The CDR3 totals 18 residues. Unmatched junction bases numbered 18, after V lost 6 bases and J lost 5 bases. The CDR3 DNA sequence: TGTGCCAGCAGCCCACCCAGGGGGGTGATTGTCTTCAATGAAAAACTGTTTTTT. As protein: CASSPPRGVIVFNEKLFF.

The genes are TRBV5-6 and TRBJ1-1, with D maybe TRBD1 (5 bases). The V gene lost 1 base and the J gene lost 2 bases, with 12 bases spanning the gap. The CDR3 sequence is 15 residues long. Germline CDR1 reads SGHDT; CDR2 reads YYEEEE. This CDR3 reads CASSLRQGVNTEAFF. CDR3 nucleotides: TGTGCCAGCAGCTTGAGGCAGGGCGTTAACACTGAAGCTTTCTTT. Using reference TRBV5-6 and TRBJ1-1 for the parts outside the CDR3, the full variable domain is DAGVTQSPTHLIKTRGQQVTLRCSPKSGHDTVSWYQQALGQGPQFIFQYYEEEERQRGNFPDRFSGHQFPNYSSELNVNALLLGDSALYLCASSLRQGVNTEAFFGQGTRLTVV.

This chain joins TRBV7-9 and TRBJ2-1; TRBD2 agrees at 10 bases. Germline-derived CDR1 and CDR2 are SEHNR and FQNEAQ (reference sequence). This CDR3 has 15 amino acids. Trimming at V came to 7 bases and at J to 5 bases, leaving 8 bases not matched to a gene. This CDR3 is CASTLLAGLDNEQFF. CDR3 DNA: TGTGCCAGCACTCTACTAGCGGGGCTGGACAATGAGCAGTTCTTC.

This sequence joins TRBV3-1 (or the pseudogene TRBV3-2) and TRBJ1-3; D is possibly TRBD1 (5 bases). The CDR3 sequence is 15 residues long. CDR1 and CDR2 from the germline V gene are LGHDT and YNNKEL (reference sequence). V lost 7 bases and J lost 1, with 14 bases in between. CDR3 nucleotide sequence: TGTGCCAGCACCGGGACTGACCTTTCTGGAAACACCATATATTTT. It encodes CASTGTDLSGNTIYF.

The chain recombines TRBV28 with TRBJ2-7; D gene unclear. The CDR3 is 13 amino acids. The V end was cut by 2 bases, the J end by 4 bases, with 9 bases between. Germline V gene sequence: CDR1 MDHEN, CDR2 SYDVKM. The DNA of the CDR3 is TGTGCCAGCAGTTTACAACTCGTATACGAGCAGTACTTC. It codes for CASSLQLVYEQYF. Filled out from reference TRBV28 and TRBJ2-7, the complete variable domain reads DVKVTQSSRYLVKRTGEKVFLECVQDMDHENMFWYRQDPGLGLRLIYFSYDVKMKEKGDIPEGYSVSREKKERFSLILESASTNQTSMYLCASSLQLVYEQYFGPGTRLTVT.

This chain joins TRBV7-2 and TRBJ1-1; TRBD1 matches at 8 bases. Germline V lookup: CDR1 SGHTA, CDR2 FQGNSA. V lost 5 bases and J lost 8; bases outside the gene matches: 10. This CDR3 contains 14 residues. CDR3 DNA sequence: TGTGCCAGCAGCCTTAGGACAGGGAGGCAAGAAGCTTTCTTT. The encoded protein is CASSLRTGRQEAFF.

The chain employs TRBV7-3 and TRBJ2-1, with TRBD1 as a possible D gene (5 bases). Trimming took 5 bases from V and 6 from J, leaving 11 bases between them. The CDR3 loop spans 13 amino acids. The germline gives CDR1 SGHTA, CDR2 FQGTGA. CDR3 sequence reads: CASSQGWGNEQFF. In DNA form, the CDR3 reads TGTGCCAGCAGCCAGGGCTGGGGCAATGAGCAGTTCTTC.

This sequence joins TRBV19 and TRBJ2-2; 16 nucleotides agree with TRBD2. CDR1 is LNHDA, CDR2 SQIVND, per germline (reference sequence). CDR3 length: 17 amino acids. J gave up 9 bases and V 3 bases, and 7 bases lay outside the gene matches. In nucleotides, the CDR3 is TGTGCCAGTAGTATTTGGGGACTAGCGGGAGGGCCTCGGGAGCTGTTTTTT. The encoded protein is CASSIWGLAGGPRELFF.

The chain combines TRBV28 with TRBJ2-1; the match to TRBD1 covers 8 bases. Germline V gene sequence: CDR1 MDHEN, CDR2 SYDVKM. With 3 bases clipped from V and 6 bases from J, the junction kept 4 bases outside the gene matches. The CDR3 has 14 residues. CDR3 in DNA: TGTGCCAGCAGTTTTGGACAGGGTAGCAATGAGCAGTTCTTC. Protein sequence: CASSFGQGSNEQFF. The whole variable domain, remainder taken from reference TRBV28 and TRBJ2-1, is DVKVTQSSRYLVKRTGEKVFLECVQDMDHENMFWYRQDPGLGLRLIYFSYDVKMKEKGDIPEGYSVSREKKERFSLILESASTNQTSMYLCASSFGQGSNEQFFGPGTRLTVL.

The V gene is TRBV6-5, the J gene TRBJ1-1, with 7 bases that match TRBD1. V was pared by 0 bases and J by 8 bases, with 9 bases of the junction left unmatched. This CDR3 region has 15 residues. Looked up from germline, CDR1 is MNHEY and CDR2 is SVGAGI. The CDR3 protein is CASSYSRQGNSEAFF. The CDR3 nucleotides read TGTGCCAGCAGTTACTCCAGACAGGGAAACTCCGAAGCTTTCTTT.

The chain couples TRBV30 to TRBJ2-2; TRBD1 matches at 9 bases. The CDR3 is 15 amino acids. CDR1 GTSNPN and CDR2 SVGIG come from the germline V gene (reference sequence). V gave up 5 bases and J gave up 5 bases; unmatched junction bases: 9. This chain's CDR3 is CAWDPGTGRTGELFF. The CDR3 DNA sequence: TGTGCCTGGGACCCCGGGACAGGGAGGACCGGGGAGCTGTTTTTT.

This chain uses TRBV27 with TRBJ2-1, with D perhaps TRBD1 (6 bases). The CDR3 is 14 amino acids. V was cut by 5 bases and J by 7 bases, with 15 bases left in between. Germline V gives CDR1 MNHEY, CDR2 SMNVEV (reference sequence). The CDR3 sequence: CASSRTGFVNEQFF. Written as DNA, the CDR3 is TGTGCCAGCAGTCGAACAGGGTTTGTAAATGAGCAGTTCTTC.

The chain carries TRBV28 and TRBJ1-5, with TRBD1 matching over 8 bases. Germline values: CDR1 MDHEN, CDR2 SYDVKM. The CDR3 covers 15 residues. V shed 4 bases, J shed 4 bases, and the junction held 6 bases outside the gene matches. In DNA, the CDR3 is TGTGCCAGCAGTTCTGGGACAGGCGGGAATCAGCCCCAGCATTTT. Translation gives CASSSGTGGNQPQHF.

Here the CDR3 DNA reads TGTGCCAGCAGCTTAGATCGGGGGGAAAATAGCAATCAGCCCCAGCATTTT. This codes for CASSLDRGENSNQPQHF. This sequence joins TRBV7-6 and TRBJ1-5; tentative D call: TRBD1 (5 bases). There are 17 residues in the CDR3. V dropped 1 base and J dropped 0 bases, with 13 bases sitting between them. CDR1 SGHVS and CDR2 FNYEAQ come from the germline V gene.

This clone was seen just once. The chain's CDR3 is CASSDRGETQYF. The DNA of the CDR3 is TGTGCCAGCAGTGATCGGGGGGAGACCCAGTACTTC. The chain joins TRBV6-1 to TRBJ2-5; the D gene is possibly TRBD2 (6 bases). Germline assignment: CDR1 MNHNS and CDR2 SASEGT. The ends were cut back, 3 bases at V and 5 bases at J, with 7 bases in the middle. The CDR3 loop spans 12 amino acids.